This is a list of T cell receptor beta chains from one sample in a study of blood T cells in healthy people across ages. TCRdb used MiXCR to reprocess the 5' RACE reads, holding one entry per CDR3 protein. The profile covers about 1 million distinct CDR3 sequences, with 45% appearing a single time and 18% taken by the ten largest. Sequencing was carried out using blood. The source of these receptors is an older woman in good health. CDR3s include the opening cysteine and the closing phenylalanine or tryptophan. The order of the fields is CDR3 DNA, CDR3 protein, clone size, V gene, D gene, J gene. A D gene is named only where the DNA matches it firmly. The size field is filled for only some rows; it gives once, few, many or a size class.

DNA: TGTGCCAGCAGCCAAGAACTGGGGGCGGCGGCAGATACGCAGTATTTT; CDR3: CASSQELGAAADTQYF; size: NA; V: TRBV3-1; D: NA; J: TRBJ2-3
DNA: TGTGCCCGCTCTGTTGTCGGCGAGCAGTACTTC; CDR3: CARSVVGEQYF; size: few; V: TRBV2; D: NA; J: TRBJ2-7
DNA: TGCAGGTCAAGGACAGGGGTCTACGAGCAGTACTTC; CDR3: CRSRTGVYEQYF; size: few; V: TRBV29-1; D: TRBD1; J: TRBJ2-7
DNA: TGTGCCAGCAGCCACGGGACAGGGGTGGCCCAAGAGACCCAGTACTTC; CDR3: CASSHGTGVAQETQYF; size: many; V: TRBV4-2; D: TRBD1; J: TRBJ2-5
DNA: TGTGCCAGCAGAGCCGGTTGGGAGACCCAGTACTTC; CDR3: CASRAGWETQYF; size: NA; V: TRBV11-2; D: NA; J: TRBJ2-5
DNA: TGCAGCGTTGGGGGCGGGGATCCAGATACGCAGTATTTT; CDR3: CSVGGGDPDTQYF; size: NA; V: TRBV29-1; D: NA; J: TRBJ2-3
DNA: TGCAGTGCTAGAGGTGGGTACCCCTCCGAGCAGTACTTC; CDR3: CSARGGYPSEQYF; size: NA; V: TRBV20-1; D: NA; J: TRBJ2-7
DNA: TGTGCCAGCAGCCAAAACCCAGGGGGAGAGACCCAGTACTTC; CDR3: CASSQNPGGETQYF; size: many; V: TRBV3-1; D: TRBD1; J: TRBJ2-5
DNA: TGTGCCAGCAGCCGCTACAGCGCAGGTACCTACGAGCAGTACTTC; CDR3: CASSRYSAGTYEQYF; size: few; V: TRBV28; D: NA; J: TRBJ2-7
DNA: TGTGCCAGCAGCCCTAGGACAGGTCGGAACACTGAAGCTTTCTTT; CDR3: CASSPRTGRNTEAFF; size: NA; V: TRBV11-2; D: TRBD1; J: TRBJ1-1
DNA: TGCAGCGTGCAGGGTGCAGATACGCAGTATTTT; CDR3: CSVQGADTQYF; size: many; V: TRBV29-1; D: NA; J: TRBJ2-3
DNA: TGTGCCAGCAGTGTTGGAGGGACATACTACGAGCAGTACTTC; CDR3: CASSVGGTYYEQYF; size: NA; V: TRBV12-3/TRBV12-4; D: NA; J: TRBJ2-7
DNA: TGCGCCAGCAGTGAAGGGAAAGTAGGCAATGAGCAGTTCTTC; CDR3: CASSEGKVGNEQFF; size: many; V: TRBV10-1; D: NA; J: TRBJ2-1
DNA: TGCAGTGCTAGAGATCTCGACGGGTACCAAGAGACCCAGTACTTC; CDR3: CSARDLDGYQETQYF; size: once; V: TRBV20-1; D: NA; J: TRBJ2-5
DNA: TGTGCCAGCAGCGAGGACAGGAGAGTTTTGTTTTTGGAGCAGTACTTC; CDR3: CASSEDRRVLFLEQYF; size: NA; V: TRBV5-5; D: TRBD1; J: TRBJ2-4
DNA: TGTGCCACCTCCGATGGAAGGGGCGATCAGCCCCAGCATTTT; CDR3: CATSDGRGDQPQHF; size: NA; V: TRBV24-1; D: NA; J: TRBJ1-5
DNA: TGTGCCAGCAGCGTAGGAGGAAGAAGCCAAGAGACCCAGTACTTC; CDR3: CASSVGGRSQETQYF; size: few; V: TRBV9; D: NA; J: TRBJ2-5
DNA: TGTGCTAGTGGCTCCGGAAGGCCGTCGTCACCCCTCCACTTT; CDR3: CASGSGRPSSPLHF; size: NA; V: TRBV12-5; D: NA; J: TRBJ1-6
DNA: TGCAGTGCGCCTCAAGCGGGAACCTACAATGAGCAGTTCTTC; CDR3: CSAPQAGTYNEQFF; size: NA; V: TRBV20-1; D: TRBD2; J: TRBJ2-1
DNA: TGTGCCAGCAGTTTATCTCTGACATTCGAGCAGTTCTTC; CDR3: CASSLSLTFEQFF; size: few; V: TRBV28; D: NA; J: TRBJ2-1
DNA: TGTGCCAGCAGTGAAAGTACCTCGACCTCCTATGGCTACACCTTC; CDR3: CASSESTSTSYGYTF; size: NA; V: TRBV2; D: NA; J: TRBJ1-2
DNA: TGTGCCAGCAGCCCGCTCGAGCGGGGGGAAGAGACCCAGTACTTC; CDR3: CASSPLERGEETQYF; size: NA; V: TRBV3-1; D: TRBD2; J: TRBJ2-5
DNA: TGTGCCAGCAGCCACGGGATGGCGGGAGGGCCGTCAGGTGAGCAGTTCTTC; CDR3: CASSHGMAGGPSGEQFF; size: NA; V: TRBV4-2; D: TRBD2; J: TRBJ2-1
DNA: TGCAGCGTAGCTACGGGTTCGGGAGAGACCCAGTACTTC; CDR3: CSVATGSGETQYF; size: few; V: TRBV29-1; D: NA; J: TRBJ2-5
DNA: TGCAGCGTTTCTCACACCGGGGAGCTGTTTTTT; CDR3: CSVSHTGELFF; size: NA; V: TRBV29-1; D: NA; J: TRBJ2-2
DNA: TGTGCCAGCAGTGAATCACTGGGGATCCAAGAGACCCAGTACTTC; CDR3: CASSESLGIQETQYF; size: NA; V: TRBV6-1; D: NA; J: TRBJ2-5
DNA: TGTGCCAGCAGCGTAGTAGGCGGGAGCTCCTACAATGAGCAGTACTTC; CDR3: CASSVVGGSSYNEQYF; size: NA; V: TRBV9; D: TRBD2; J: TRBJ2-7
DNA: TGCGCCAGCAGCAACGGAGGGCACAATGAGCAGTTCTTC; CDR3: CASSNGGHNEQFF; size: NA; V: TRBV4-1; D: NA; J: TRBJ2-1
DNA: TGTGCCAGCAGTTCCTACTTGCACTCTTCCTACGAGCAGTACTTC; CDR3: CASSSYLHSSYEQYF; size: NA; V: TRBV6-2/TRBV6-3; D: NA; J: TRBJ2-7
DNA: TGCAGCGTTGAAGATTGGGGGGGGACCGAGCAGTTCTTC; CDR3: CSVEDWGGTEQFF; size: NA; V: TRBV29-1; D: TRBD2; J: TRBJ2-1
DNA: TGTGCCAGCAGCTTATCGTTGAGCACAGATACGCAGTATTTT; CDR3: CASSLSLSTDTQYF; size: few; V: TRBV7-9; D: NA; J: TRBJ2-3
DNA: TGTGCCAGCAGTCCCTTCTGGGACAGGAAGAATTCACCCCTCCACTTT; CDR3: CASSPFWDRKNSPLHF; size: NA; V: TRBV27; D: TRBD1; J: TRBJ1-6
DNA: TGCGCCAGCAGCGGAAGCGGTTTCTCCTACGAGCAGTACTTC; CDR3: CASSGSGFSYEQYF; size: few; V: TRBV5-1; D: NA; J: TRBJ2-7
DNA: TGTGCCAGCAGCCAAGTTAGTAGGACATTCGAAAAACTGTTTTTT; CDR3: CASSQVSRTFEKLFF; size: NA; V: TRBV3-1; D: NA; J: TRBJ1-4
DNA: TGTGCCAGCAGCTACAGTAGGTCGGCCTACGAGCAGTACTTC; CDR3: CASSYSRSAYEQYF; size: NA; V: TRBV7-2; D: NA; J: TRBJ2-7